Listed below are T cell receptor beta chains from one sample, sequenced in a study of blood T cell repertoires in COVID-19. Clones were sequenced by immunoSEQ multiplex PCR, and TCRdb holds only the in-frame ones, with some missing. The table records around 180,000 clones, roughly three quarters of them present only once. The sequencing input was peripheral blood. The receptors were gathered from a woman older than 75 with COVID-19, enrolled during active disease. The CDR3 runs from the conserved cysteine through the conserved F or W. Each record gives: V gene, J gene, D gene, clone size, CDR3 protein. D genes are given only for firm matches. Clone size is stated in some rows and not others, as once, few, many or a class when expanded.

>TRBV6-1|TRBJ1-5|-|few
CASSDGTGPDQPQHF
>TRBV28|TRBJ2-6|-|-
CASSSGLHSGANVLTF
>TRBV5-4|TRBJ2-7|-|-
CASSWTQGGAYEQYF
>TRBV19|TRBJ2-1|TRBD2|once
CASSSLSGGFYNEQFF
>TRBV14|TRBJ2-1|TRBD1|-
CASSPRRDSSYNEQFF
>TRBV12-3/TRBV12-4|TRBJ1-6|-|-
CASSLNGNSPLHF
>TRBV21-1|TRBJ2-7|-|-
CASSPLPGTRVAENYEQYF
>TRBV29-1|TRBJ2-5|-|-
CSVADTAQETQYF
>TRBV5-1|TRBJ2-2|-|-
CASSLIGSGELFF
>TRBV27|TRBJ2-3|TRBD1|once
CASSLTRGQDTQYF
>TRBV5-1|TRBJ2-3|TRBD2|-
CASSLSGASTDTQYF